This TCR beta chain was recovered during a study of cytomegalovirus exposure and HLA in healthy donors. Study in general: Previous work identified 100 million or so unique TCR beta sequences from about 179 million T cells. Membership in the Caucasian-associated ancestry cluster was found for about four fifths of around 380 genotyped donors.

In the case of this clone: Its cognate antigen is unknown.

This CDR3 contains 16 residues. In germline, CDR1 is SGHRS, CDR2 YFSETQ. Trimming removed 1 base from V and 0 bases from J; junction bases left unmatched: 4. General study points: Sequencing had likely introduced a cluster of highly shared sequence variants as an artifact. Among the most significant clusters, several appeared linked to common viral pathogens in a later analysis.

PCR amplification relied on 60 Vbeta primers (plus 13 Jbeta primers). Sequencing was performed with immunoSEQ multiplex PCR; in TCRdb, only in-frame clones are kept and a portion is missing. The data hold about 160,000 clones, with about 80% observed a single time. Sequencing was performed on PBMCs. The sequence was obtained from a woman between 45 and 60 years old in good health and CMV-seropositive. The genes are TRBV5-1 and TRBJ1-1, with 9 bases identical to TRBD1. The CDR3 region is CASSLTGGLLNTEAFF. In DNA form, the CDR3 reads TGCGCCAGCAGCTTGACAGGGGGCCTTCTGAACACTGAAGCTTTCTTT. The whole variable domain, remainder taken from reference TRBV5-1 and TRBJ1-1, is KAGVTQTPRYLIKTRGQQVTLSCSPISGHRSVSWYQQTPGQGLQFLFEYFSETQRNKGNFPGRFSGRQFSNSRSEMNVSTLELGDSALYLCASSLTGGLLNTEAFFGQGTRLTVV.